What follows is one T cell receptor (beta chain) and its context. The PCR was carried out with 60 Vbeta primers and 13 Jbeta primers. Using immunoSEQ multiplex PCR, the repertoire was profiled, and TCRdb retains in-frame clones only, with some absent. The sample lists over 150,000 clones; over 75% were seen once. Deletions cut 5 bases from V and 2 bases from J, with 18 bases between. Germline V gene sequence: CDR1 SEHNR, CDR2 FQNEAQ (reference sequence). The CDR3 length is 16 residues. The data are from a study of cytomegalovirus exposure and HLA in healthy donors. Specimen: PBMCs. This sequence joins TRBV7-9 and TRBJ2-5, with D maybe TRBD2 (6 bases). The clonotype was recovered from a girl under three years old in good health and CMV-seronegative. CDR3 amino acids: CASSGPRRGGQETQYF. The CDR3 coding sequence is TGTGCCAGCAGCGGGCCTAGGAGGGGCGGGCAAGAGACCCAGTACTTC.